This TCR beta chain was profiled in a study of T cell repertoires in cytomegalovirus infection. Study background: Indications of both CMV infection and matching HLA type were provided by public TCR beta signatures.

The study, taken as a whole, reports: CMV-specific TCR beta clonotypes restricted by HLA-C dominated the ex vivo response. Summed frequency of shared TCR beta families picked out CMV carriers who also had the relevant HLA.

Of note for this clonotype: Antigen unknown.

V lost 7 bases and J lost 0, with 8 bases in between. The CDR3 totals 14 residues. Germline V gene sequence: CDR1 SGHRS, CDR2 YFSETQ. TCRdb called the reads again in MiXCR, with one record for every CDR3 protein. The sample has roughly 230,000 distinct CDR3 sequences, 9% to 15% seen once. The receptor was isolated from a human donor in good health (CMV status not recorded). Some clones in this sample may be carry-over from other donors' samples. The sequencing sample was made of PBMCs. The chain couples TRBV5-1 to TRBJ1-6; no definite D call. This chain's CDR3 is CASSEGSYNSPLHF. In nucleotides, the CDR3 is TGCGCCAGCTCTGAAGGCTCCTATAATTCACCCCTCCACTTT. Combining the CDR3 with reference TRBV5-1 and TRBJ1-6 gives the whole variable domain KAGVTQTPRYLIKTRGQQVTLSCSPISGHRSVSWYQQTPGQGLQFLFEYFSETQRNKGNFPGRFSGRQFSNSRSEMNVSTLELGDSALYLCASSEGSYNSPLHFGNGTRLTVT.